The 23 T cell receptor beta chains in this list originate from one sample, sequenced in a study of blood T cell repertoires in COVID-19. Assay used: immunoSEQ multiplex PCR; TCRdb lists only in-frame clones, some missing. The sample has roughly 400,000 clones; roughly 88% are singletons. The specimen was PBMCs or T cells enriched from blood (not recorded which). The receptors were sampled from a woman between 40 and 55 years old with acute COVID-19.

V usage is TRBV7-9 and J usage is TRBJ2-7; 8 nucleotides agree with TRBD2. Germline values: CDR1 SEHNR, CDR2 FQNEAQ (reference sequence). V lost 6 bases and J lost 1; bases outside the gene matches: 8. The CDR3 has 15 amino acids. The CDR3 bases are TGTGCCAGCAGTTATCCGGGACTAGGGTCCTACGAGCAGTACTTC. Its protein is CASSYPGLGSYEQYF.

The CDR3 coding sequence is TGTGCCAGCAGCCTAAGTGACACTGAAGCTTTCTTT. Its protein is CASSLSDTEAFF. The chain carries TRBV12-3 or TRBV12-4 and TRBJ1-1; no clear D. This CDR3 comprises 12 residues. V was cut by 6 bases and J by 3 bases, with 8 bases left in between.

This clone was recorded once. This chain uses TRBV30 with TRBJ1-4, with a possible D match to TRBD1 (5 bases). With 5 bases removed from V and 5 bases from J, the gap between germline ends came to 12 bases. From germline, CDR1 is GTSNPN and CDR2 SVGIG (reference sequence). The CDR3 totals 13 residues. The DNA for the CDR3 is TGTGCCTGGTCCTCGTCAGGGAATGAAAAACTGTTTTTT. The encoded protein is CAWSSSGNEKLFF.

This clone was counted a single time. The CDR3 sequence is CASSMVYQDTEAFF. DNA of the CDR3: TGTGCCAGTAGTATGGTATACCAGGACACTGAAGCTTTCTTT. The rearrangement joins TRBV19 to TRBJ1-1, with D uncertain. Germline CDR1 and CDR2: LNHDA and SQIVND (reference sequence). CDR3 length: 14 residues. Deletions cut 3 bases from V and 3 bases from J, with 11 bases between.

This clone occurred once. This chain joins TRBV30 and TRBJ1-6, with D perhaps matching TRBD1 (6 bases). CDR3 length equals 14 residues. With 0 bases removed from V and 9 bases from J, the gap between germline ends came to 12 bases. Germline CDR1 and CDR2: GTSNPN and SVGIG (reference sequence). The CDR3 nucleotides are TGTGCCTGGAGTGTACTACAGGGCGGTTCACCCCTCCACTTT. It specifies CAWSVLQGGSPLHF.

Note on this clone: Additional DNA sequences in this sample encode the identical CDR3. The chain is built from TRBV11-3 and TRBJ2-7; no firm D call. Germline CDR1 is SGHNT and CDR2 is YENEEA. Trimming took off 1 base at V and 1 base at J, with 11 bases between the two ends. This CDR3 is built from 15 residues. The CDR3 reads CASSLGAGDSYEQYF. In DNA, the CDR3 is TGTGCCAGCAGCTTAGGGGCTGGCGATTCCTACGAGCAGTACTTC. The full variable domain, its missing parts supplied by reference TRBV11-3 and TRBJ2-7, is EAGVVQSPRYKIIEKKQPVAFWCNPISGHNTLYWYLQNLGQGPELLIRYENEEAVDDSQLPKDRFSAERLKGVDSTLKIQPAELGDSAVYLCASSLGAGDSYEQYFGPGTRLTVT.

The rearrangement uses TRBV5-1 and TRBJ2-5, with TRBD2 identical over 7 bases. With 0 bases clipped from V and 6 bases from J, the junction kept 11 bases outside the gene matches. The germline V gene encodes CDR1 SGHRS and CDR2 YFSETQ. There are 16 residues in the CDR3. CDR3 region: CASSLVPAGFQKTQYF. The CDR3 bases are TGCGCCAGCAGCTTGGTCCCAGCGGGGTTTCAAAAGACCCAGTACTTC.

The chain has TRBV5-1 and TRBJ1-1, with D uncertain. The V and J ends lost 9 bases and 2 bases respectively, with 14 bases between them. CDR1 is SGHRS, CDR2 YFSETQ, per germline. This CDR3 has 13 amino acids. The CDR3 coding sequence is TGCGCCACTCAGACTGATCATAACACTGAAGCTTTCTTT. Protein sequence: CATQTDHNTEAFF.

This clone was seen only once. The chain joins TRBV2 to TRBJ1-2; no reliable D call. Trimming took 7 bases from V and 3 from J, leaving 9 bases between them. This CDR3 has 12 residues. CDR1 is SNHLY, CDR2 FYNNEI, per germline. CDR3 DNA sequence: TGTGCCAGCACCCCGCAGGACTATGGCTACACCTTC. Its protein product is CASTPQDYGYTF.

The gene calls are TRBV6-5 and TRBJ2-1, with 7 positions matching TRBD2. Trimming took 0 bases from V and 1 from J; bases not matched to a gene: 3. The CDR3 extends over 16 amino acids. Germline V gene sequence: CDR1 MNHEY, CDR2 SVGAGI. Here the CDR3 reads CASSYSWRESYNEQFF. The CDR3 region has the DNA TGTGCCAGCAGTTACTCTTGGCGGGAGTCCTACAATGAGCAGTTCTTC.

The chain has TRBV24-1 and TRBJ2-3; the match to TRBD2 covers 7 bases. The CDR3 extends over 15 amino acids. J was trimmed by 1 base and V by 9 bases; bases with no gene match: 9. The germline V gene encodes CDR1 KGHDR and CDR2 SFDVKD. CDR3 in DNA: TGTGCCACCCAAGGGAGTCTAGCGGGCACAGATACGCAGTATTTT. This sequence encodes CATQGSLAGTDTQYF.

V and J are TRBV7-2 and TRBJ2-7; D unclear. CDR3 size: 14 residues. Germline-derived CDR1 and CDR2 are SGHTA and FQGNSA. Trimming took off 0 bases at V and 2 bases at J, with 8 bases between the two ends. CDR3 sequence reads: CASSLAGHPYEQYF. DNA of the CDR3: TGTGCCAGCAGCTTAGCGGGCCATCCCTACGAGCAGTACTTC.

The chain is built from TRBV2 and TRBJ2-5; 7 bases are a match to TRBD1. Germline CDR1 and CDR2: SNHLY and FYNNEI. CDR3 length equals 15 residues. J was trimmed by 1 base and V by 3 bases; bases with no gene match: 5. In nucleotides, the CDR3 is TGTGCCAGCAGTGACTCTGGGGACAGCCAAGAGACCCAGTACTTC. As protein: CASSDSGDSQETQYF.

The gene calls are TRBV3-1 (or the pseudogene TRBV3-2) and TRBJ2-3; the match to TRBD2 covers 10 bases. From germline, CDR1 is LGHDT and CDR2 YNNKEL (reference sequence). Losses at the gene ends were 0 bases for V and 6 bases for J; bases not matched to a gene: 12. This CDR3 region has 18 residues. CDR3 loop: CASSQDWGSGGAWDTQYF. The CDR3 nucleotides are TGTGCCAGCAGCCAAGATTGGGGCAGCGGGGGGGCATGGGATACGCAGTATTTT.

V is TRBV2 and J is TRBJ2-5, with 13 bases lining up with TRBD2. Germline V gives CDR1 SNHLY, CDR2 FYNNEI. V trimming: 6 bases; J trimming: 2 bases; junction bases outside the gene matches: 6. CDR3 size: 16 residues. CDR3: CASRVGLAGVQETQYF. The CDR3 nucleotides are TGTGCCAGCAGAGTTGGACTAGCGGGGGTTCAAGAGACCCAGTACTTC.

This clone occurred once. V usage is TRBV19 and J usage is TRBJ1-4; 7 bases map to TRBD1. The CDR3 has 16 amino acids. Germline CDR1 is LNHDA and CDR2 is SQIVND (reference sequence). With 5 bases clipped from V and 3 bases from J, the junction kept 9 bases outside the gene matches. The CDR3 here is CASSEPYRGANEKLFF. The CDR3 nucleotides are TGTGCCAGTAGTGAACCTTACAGGGGCGCTAATGAAAAACTGTTTTTT.

This sequence joins TRBV27 and TRBJ2-3; 8 bases are a match to TRBD2. The CDR3 sequence is 14 residues long. The germline CDR1 and CDR2 sequences are MNHEY and SMNVEV (reference sequence). After removal of 4 bases from V and 5 bases from J, the junction contained 5 bases not matched to a gene. DNA of the CDR3: TGTGCCAGCAGTTCGGGACTAGATCTAGATACGCAGTATTTT. It specifies CASSSGLDLDTQYF.

This chain uses TRBV2 with TRBJ2-1, with 11 bases lining up with TRBD1. The CDR3 is made up of 15 amino acids. Trimming removed 5 bases from V and 8 bases from J; junction bases left unmatched: 8. Germline CDR1 is SNHLY and CDR2 is FYNNEI. CDR3 nucleotide sequence: TGTGCCAGCAGTTTGGACAGGGGGCAGTTCGATGAGCAGTTCTTC. It is translated as CASSLDRGQFDEQFF.

This clone has just one count. This sequence joins TRBV30 and TRBJ1-2, with D possibly matching TRBD1 (5 bases). The CDR3 totals 13 residues. V was cut by 3 bases and J by 2 bases, with 10 bases left in between. Per the germline V gene, CDR1 is GTSNPN and CDR2 is SVGIG (reference sequence). The DNA for the CDR3 is TGTGCCTGGAGACAGGATAGAAACTATGGCTACACCTTC. Protein sequence: CAWRQDRNYGYTF.

This chain links TRBV2 with TRBJ2-3; TRBD1 matches at 9 bases. V shed 4 bases and J 0 bases; nucleotides not matched to a gene: 8. Germline assignment: CDR1 SNHLY and CDR2 FYNNEI. CDR3 length equals 17 residues. Written as DNA, the CDR3 is TGTGCCAGCAGTGGCCGCCGGACAGGGGCGAGCACAGATACGCAGTATTTT. Translating gives CASSGRRTGASTDTQYF.

This chain joins TRBV19 and TRBJ1-3; D unresolved. From germline, CDR1 is LNHDA and CDR2 SQIVND (reference sequence). This CDR3 region has 16 residues. The ends were cut back, 1 base at V and 2 bases at J, with 12 bases in the middle. This chain's CDR3 is CASSIGFQVAGNTIYF. CDR3 nucleotides: TGTGCCAGTAGTATAGGGTTCCAGGTGGCTGGAAACACCATATATTTT. Complete variable domain (other parts from reference TRBV19 and TRBJ1-3): DGGITQSPKYLFRKEGQNVTLSCEQNLNHDAMYWYRQDPGQGLRLIYYSQIVNDFQKGDIAEGYSVSREKKESFPLTVTSAQKNPTAFYLCASSIGFQVAGNTIYFGEGSWLTVV.

The chain employs TRBV9 and TRBJ1-2, with 9 bases that match TRBD1. Trimming at V came to 3 bases and at J to 6 bases, leaving 3 bases not matched to a gene. The CDR3 consists of 13 residues. Germline V gene lookup returns CDR1 SGDLS and CDR2 YYNGEE. The CDR3 coding sequence is TGTGCCAGCAGCGGACAGGGGGGTCATGGCTACACCTTC. It translates to CASSGQGGHGYTF.

The J gene is TRBJ1-2, the V gene TRBV7-9; possible D gene TRBD1, 6 bases. The CDR3 has 13 amino acids. Germline V gene data show CDR1 as SEHNR and CDR2 as FQNEAQ (reference sequence). The ends were cut back, 1 base at V and 8 bases at J, with 11 bases in the middle. CDR3 region: CASSLEGTTGYTF. In nucleotides, the CDR3 is TGTGCCAGCAGCTTAGAGGGGACAACCGGCTACACCTTC.